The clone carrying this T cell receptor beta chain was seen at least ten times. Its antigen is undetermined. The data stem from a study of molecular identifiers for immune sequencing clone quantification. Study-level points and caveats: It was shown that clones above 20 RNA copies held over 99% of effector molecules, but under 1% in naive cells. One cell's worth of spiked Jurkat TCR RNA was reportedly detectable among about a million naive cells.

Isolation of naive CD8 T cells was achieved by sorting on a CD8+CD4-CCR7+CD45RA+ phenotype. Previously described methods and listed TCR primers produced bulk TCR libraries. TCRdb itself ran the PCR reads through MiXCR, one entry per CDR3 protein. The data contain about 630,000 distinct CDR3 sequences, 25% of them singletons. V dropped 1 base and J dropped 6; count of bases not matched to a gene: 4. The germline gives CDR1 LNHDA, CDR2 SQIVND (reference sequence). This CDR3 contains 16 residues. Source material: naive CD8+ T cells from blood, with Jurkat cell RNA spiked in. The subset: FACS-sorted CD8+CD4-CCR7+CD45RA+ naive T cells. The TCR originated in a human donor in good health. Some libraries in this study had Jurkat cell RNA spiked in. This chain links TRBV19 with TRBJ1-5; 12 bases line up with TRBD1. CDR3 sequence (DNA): TGTGCCAGTAGTATAGGGGACAGGGGGCGCGGTCAGCCCCAGCATTTT. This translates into CASSIGDRGRGQPQHF.